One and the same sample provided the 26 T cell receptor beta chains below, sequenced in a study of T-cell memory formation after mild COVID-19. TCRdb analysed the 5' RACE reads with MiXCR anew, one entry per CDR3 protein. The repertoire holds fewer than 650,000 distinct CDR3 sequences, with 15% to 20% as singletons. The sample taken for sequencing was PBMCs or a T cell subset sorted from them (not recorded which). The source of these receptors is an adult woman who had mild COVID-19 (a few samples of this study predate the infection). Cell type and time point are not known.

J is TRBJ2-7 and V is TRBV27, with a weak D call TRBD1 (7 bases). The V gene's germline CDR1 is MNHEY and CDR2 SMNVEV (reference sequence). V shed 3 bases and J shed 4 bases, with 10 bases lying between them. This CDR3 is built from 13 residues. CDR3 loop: CASSFRGEYEQYF. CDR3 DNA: TGTGCCAGCAGTTTCAGGGGGGAATACGAGCAGTACTTC.

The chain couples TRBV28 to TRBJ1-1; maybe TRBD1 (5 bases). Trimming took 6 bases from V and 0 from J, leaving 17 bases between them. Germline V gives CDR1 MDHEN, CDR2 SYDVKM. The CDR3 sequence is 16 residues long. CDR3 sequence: CASSSGGSGLNTEAFF. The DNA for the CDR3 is TGTGCCAGCAGCTCCGGGGGTTCAGGGCTGAACACTGAAGCTTTCTTT. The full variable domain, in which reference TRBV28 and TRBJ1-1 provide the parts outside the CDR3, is DVKVTQSSRYLVKRTGEKVFLECVQDMDHENMFWYRQDPGLGLRLIYFSYDVKMKEKGDIPEGYSVSREKKERFSLILESASTNQTSMYLCASSSGGSGLNTEAFFGQGTRLTVV.

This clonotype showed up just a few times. CDR3 in amino acids: CASSIAVGYEQYF. The CDR3 region has the DNA TGTGCCAGTAGTATAGCAGTAGGATACGAGCAGTACTTC. The chain carries TRBV19 and TRBJ2-7; D is undetermined. Between the trimmed V and J ends, which lost 1 base and 4 bases, there was a span of 8 bases. The CDR3 is 13 residues long. Germline CDR1 is LNHDA and CDR2 is SQIVND (reference sequence).

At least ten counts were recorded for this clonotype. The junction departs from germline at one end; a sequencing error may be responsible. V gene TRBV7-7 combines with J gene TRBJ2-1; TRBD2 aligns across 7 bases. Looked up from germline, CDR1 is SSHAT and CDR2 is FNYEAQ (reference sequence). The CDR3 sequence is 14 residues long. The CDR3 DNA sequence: TGTGCTAGCAGCTTAGCGGGCCGGACCAATGAGCAGTTCTTC. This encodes CASSLAGRTNEQFF.

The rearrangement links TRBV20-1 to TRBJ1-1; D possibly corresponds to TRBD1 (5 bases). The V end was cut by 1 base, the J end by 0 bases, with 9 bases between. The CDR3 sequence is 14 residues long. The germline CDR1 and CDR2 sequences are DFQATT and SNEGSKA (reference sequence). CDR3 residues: CSARGRQMNTEAFF. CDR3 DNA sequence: TGCAGTGCTAGAGGTAGACAGATGAACACTGAAGCTTTCTTT.

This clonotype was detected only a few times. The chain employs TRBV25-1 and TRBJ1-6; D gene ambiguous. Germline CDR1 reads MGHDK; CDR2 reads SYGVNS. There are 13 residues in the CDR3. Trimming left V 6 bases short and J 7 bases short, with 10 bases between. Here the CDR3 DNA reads TGTGCCAGCAGGGCCCCCGGGAATTCACCCCTCCACTTT. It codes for CASRAPGNSPLHF.

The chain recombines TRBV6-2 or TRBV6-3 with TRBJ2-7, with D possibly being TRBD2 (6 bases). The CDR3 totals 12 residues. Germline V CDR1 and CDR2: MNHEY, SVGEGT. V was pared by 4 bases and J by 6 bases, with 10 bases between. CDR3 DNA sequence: TGTGCCAGCAGTTGGGGGGTTCTCGAGCAGTACTTC. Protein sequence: CASSWGVLEQYF.

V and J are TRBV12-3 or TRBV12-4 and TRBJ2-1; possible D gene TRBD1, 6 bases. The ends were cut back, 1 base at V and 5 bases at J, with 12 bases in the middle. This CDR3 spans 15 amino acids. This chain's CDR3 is CASSLVQGRNNEQFF. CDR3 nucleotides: TGTGCCAGCAGTTTAGTACAGGGTAGGAACAATGAGCAGTTCTTC.

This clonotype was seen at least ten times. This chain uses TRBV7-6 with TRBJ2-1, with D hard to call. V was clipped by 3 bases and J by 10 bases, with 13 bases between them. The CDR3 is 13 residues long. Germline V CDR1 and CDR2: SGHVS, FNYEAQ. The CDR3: CASSFTLPGEQFF. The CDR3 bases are TGTGCCAGCAGCTTTACTTTGCCAGGCGAGCAGTTCTTC.

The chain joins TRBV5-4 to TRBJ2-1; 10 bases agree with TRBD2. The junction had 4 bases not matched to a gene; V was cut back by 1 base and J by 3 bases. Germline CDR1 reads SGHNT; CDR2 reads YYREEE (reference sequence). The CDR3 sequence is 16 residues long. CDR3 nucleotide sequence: TGTGCCAGCAGCTTGAGCGGGAGGGCCAACTACAATGAGCAGTTCTTC. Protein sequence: CASSLSGRANYNEQFF.

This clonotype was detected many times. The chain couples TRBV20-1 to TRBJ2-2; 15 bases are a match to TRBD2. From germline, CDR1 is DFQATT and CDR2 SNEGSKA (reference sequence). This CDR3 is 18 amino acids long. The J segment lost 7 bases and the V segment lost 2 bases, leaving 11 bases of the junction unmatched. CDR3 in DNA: TGCAGTGCTAGAAATGATATCGGGACTAGCGGGAGGATCGGGGAGCTGTTTTTT. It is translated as CSARNDIGTSGRIGELFF.

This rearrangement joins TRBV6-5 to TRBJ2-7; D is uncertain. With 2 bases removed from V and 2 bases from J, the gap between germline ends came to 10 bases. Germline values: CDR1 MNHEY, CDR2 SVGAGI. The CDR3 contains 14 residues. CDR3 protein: CASSYDSPAYEQYF. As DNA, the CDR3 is TGTGCCAGCAGTTACGATTCCCCGGCCTACGAGCAGTACTTC.

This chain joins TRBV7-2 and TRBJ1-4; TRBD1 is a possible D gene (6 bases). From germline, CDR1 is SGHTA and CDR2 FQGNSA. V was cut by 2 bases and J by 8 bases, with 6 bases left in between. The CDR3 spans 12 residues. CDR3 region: CASSLRGEKLFF. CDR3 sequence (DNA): TGTGCCAGCAGCTTAAGGGGGGAAAAACTGTTTTTT. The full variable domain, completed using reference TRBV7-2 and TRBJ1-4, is GAGVSQSPSNKVTEKGKDVELRCDPISGHTALYWYRQSLGQGLEFLIYFQGNSAPDKSGLPSDRFSAERTGGSVSTLTIQRTQQEDSAVYLCASSLRGEKLFFGSGTQLSVL.

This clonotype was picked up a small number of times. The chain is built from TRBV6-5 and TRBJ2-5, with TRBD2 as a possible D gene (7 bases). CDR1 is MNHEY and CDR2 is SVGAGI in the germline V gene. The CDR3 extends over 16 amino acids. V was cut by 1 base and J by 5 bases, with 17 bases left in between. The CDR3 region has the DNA TGTGCCAGCAGTTACTTCAAACGGGGGGCGCCGGAGACCCAGTACTTC. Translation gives CASSYFKRGAPETQYF.

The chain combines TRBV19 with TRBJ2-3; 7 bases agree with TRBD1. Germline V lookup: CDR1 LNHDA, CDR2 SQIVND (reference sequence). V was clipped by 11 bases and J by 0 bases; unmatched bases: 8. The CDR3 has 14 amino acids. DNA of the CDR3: TGTGCCGTCAGGACAGGTCCTAGCACAGATACGCAGTATTTT. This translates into CAVRTGPSTDTQYF.

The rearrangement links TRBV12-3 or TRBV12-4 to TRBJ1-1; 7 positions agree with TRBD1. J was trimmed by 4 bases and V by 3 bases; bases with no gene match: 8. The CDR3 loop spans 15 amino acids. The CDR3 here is CASSLAGTVVTEAFF. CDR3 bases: TGTGCCAGCAGTTTGGCCGGGACAGTTGTCACTGAAGCTTTCTTT.

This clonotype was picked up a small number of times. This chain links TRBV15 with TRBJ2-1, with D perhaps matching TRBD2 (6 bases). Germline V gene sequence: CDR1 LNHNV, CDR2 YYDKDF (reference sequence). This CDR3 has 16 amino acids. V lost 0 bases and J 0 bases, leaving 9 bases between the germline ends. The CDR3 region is CATSRDLAPSYNEQFF. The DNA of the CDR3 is TGTGCCACCAGCAGAGATCTAGCGCCCTCCTACAATGAGCAGTTCTTC. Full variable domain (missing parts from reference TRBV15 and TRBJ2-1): DAMVIQNPRYQVTQFGKPVTLSCSQTLNHNVMYWYQQKSSQAPKLLFHYYDKDFNNEADTPDNFQSRRPNTSFCFLDIRSPGLGDTAMYLCATSRDLAPSYNEQFFGPGTRLTVL.

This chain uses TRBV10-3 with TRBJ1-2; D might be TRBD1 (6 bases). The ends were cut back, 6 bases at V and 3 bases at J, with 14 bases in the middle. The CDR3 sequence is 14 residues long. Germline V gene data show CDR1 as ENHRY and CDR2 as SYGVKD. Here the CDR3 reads CAIRGLEGDYGYTF. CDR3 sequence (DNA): TGTGCCATCAGGGGACTCGAGGGGGACTATGGCTACACCTTC.

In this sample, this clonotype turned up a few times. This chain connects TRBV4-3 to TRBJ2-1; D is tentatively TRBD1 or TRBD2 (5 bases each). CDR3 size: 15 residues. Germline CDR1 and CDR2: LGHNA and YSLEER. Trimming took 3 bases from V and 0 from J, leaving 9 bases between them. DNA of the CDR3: TGCGCCAGCAGCCAGGGACCAGGCTCCTACAATGAGCAGTTCTTC. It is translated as CASSQGPGSYNEQFF.

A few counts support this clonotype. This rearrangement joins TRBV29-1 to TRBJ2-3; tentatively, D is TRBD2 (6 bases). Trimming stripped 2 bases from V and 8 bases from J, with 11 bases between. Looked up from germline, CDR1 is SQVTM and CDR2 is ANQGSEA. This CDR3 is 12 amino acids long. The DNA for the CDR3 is TGCAGCGTTGAAACGGGAGCGGTTACGCAGTATTTT. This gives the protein CSVETGAVTQYF.

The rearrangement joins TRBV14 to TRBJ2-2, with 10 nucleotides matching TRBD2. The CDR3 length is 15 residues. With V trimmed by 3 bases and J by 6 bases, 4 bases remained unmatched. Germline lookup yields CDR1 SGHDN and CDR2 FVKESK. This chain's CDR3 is CASSHLAGVAGELFF. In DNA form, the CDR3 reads TGTGCCAGCAGCCATCTAGCGGGAGTGGCCGGGGAGCTGTTTTTT.

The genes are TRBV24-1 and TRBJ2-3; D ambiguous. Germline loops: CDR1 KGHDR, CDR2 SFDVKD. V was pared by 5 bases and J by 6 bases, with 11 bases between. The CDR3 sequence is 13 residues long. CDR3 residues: CATSVAAADTQYF. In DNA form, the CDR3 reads TGTGCCACCAGTGTAGCAGCAGCGGATACGCAGTATTTT.

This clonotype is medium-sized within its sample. CDR3 in amino acids: CASSPGLARNEQFF. The CDR3 DNA reads as TGTGCCAGCAGCCCGGGACTGGCTAGGAATGAGCAGTTCTTC. This chain joins TRBV7-9 and TRBJ2-1; a possible D gene is TRBD2 (6 bases). The CDR3 has 14 amino acids. Germline-derived CDR1 and CDR2 are SEHNR and FQNEAQ (reference sequence). Trimming left V 5 bases short and J 7 bases short, with 15 bases between.

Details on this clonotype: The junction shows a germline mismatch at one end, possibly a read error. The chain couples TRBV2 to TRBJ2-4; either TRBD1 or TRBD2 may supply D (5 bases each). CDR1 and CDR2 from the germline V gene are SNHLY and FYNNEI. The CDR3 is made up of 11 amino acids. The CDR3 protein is CASSEEGPGCF. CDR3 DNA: TGTGCCAGCAGTGAAGAGGGACCCGGGTGCTTC.

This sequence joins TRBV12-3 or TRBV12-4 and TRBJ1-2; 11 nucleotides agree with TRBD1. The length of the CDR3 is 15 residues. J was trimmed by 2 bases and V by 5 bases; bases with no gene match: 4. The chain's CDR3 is CASSPRDRGNYGYTF. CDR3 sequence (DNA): TGTGCCAGCAGTCCCCGGGACAGGGGGAACTATGGCTACACCTTC.

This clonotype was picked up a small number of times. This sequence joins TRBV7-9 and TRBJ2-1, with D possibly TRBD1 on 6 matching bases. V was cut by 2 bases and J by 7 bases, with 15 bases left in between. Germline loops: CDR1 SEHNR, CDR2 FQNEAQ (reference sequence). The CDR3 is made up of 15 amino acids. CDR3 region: CASSLLRQAKNEQFF. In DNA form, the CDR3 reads TGTGCCAGCAGCTTACTTCGACAGGCGAAAAATGAGCAGTTCTTC.